This record looks at one TCR beta chain sequence and its context. As yet, its antigen is unknown. The data are from a study of human T cells and chemical hapten exposure. About the research overall: 2% DPC applied to a 2 cm by 2 cm arm area sensitized donors.

Study-wide findings and caveats: Patch test scores rose with PT1 expanded TCR counts, a positive correlation.

Time point in this sample: patch test 3, about 24 weeks after DPC sensitization. Noted treatment: therapeutic diphenylcyclopropenone sensitization with weekly scalp DPC. TCRdb re-called the RACE reads with MiXCR, one entry per CDR3 protein. Here the sample spans about 120,000 distinct CDR3 sequences, around 11% being singletons. The source of this sequence is a woman aged 45-59 years with alopecia areata. Some clones in this sample may be carry-over from other donors' samples. Source: whole blood, taken in connection with sensitization to the hapten diphenylcyclopropenone (DPC).

This CDR3 reads CASSLGQGGNEQFF. CDR3 DNA sequence: TGTGCCAGCAGCTTGGGACAGGGAGGCAATGAGCAGTTCTTC. V gene TRBV7-9 combines with J gene TRBJ2-1; 9 nucleotides align to TRBD1. The CDR3 is 14 amino acids. Germline loops: CDR1 SEHNR, CDR2 FQNEAQ (reference sequence). The trim removed 3 bases at V and 6 bases at J, leaving 3 bases unmatched.